The 15 T cell receptor beta chains given below trace back to one sample, sequenced in a study of early T cells in non-severe SARS-CoV-2 infection. TCRdb independently ran MiXCR on the 5' RACE reads; one entry per CDR3 protein. The table has approximately 76,000 distinct CDR3 sequences, about 14% seen once. Sequenced input: whole blood. The receptors originated from an adult who was a healthcare worker with PCR-confirmed SARS-CoV-2 infection or an uninfected control (not recorded which).

The chain joins TRBV6-1 to TRBJ2-5; D is ambiguous. V was pared by 6 bases and J by 1 base, with 15 bases between. In germline, CDR1 is MNHNS, CDR2 SASEGT. This CDR3 has 15 amino acids. The DNA for the CDR3 is TGTGCCAGCAGGGTCGGCCCGGGCCCCCAAGAGACCCAGTACTTC. Its protein product is CASRVGPGPQETQYF.

The chain carries TRBV29-1 and TRBJ2-1, with 8 bases lining up with TRBD2. Trimming took 4 bases from V and 7 from J; bases not matched to a gene: 15. The germline V gene encodes CDR1 SQVTM and CDR2 ANQGSEA. This CDR3 contains 16 residues. CDR3 sequence (DNA): TGCAGCGTTGGAAGGCTAGCGGGTCCGTATGCGAATGAGCAGTTCTTC. Translation gives CSVGRLAGPYANEQFF.

This clonotype was recorded a few times. This chain uses TRBV6-1 with TRBJ1-5; D remains ambiguous. V was clipped by 3 bases and J by 5 bases, with 11 bases between them. The CDR3 covers 14 residues. Germline values: CDR1 MNHNS, CDR2 SASEGT. Here the CDR3 reads CASSEGWAYQPQHF. CDR3 in DNA: TGTGCCAGCAGTGAGGGCTGGGCCTATCAGCCCCAGCATTTT.

The table lists this clonotype with a few counts. The rearrangement joins TRBV4-1 to TRBJ2-1, with unresolved D. The ends were cut back, 1 base at V and 6 bases at J, with 16 bases in the middle. The CDR3 spans 16 residues. The germline gives CDR1 MGHRA, CDR2 YSYEKL. CDR3 amino acids: CASSQALGSFGNEQFF. The CDR3 DNA sequence: TGCGCCAGCAGCCAAGCCCTGGGGTCCTTTGGCAATGAGCAGTTCTTC.

J is TRBJ2-5 and V is TRBV12-3 or TRBV12-4; D possibly matches TRBD1 or TRBD2 (6 bases each). V shed 6 bases and J shed 5 bases, with 16 bases lying between them. The CDR3 runs to 14 residues. CDR3 residues: CASSRGGLGETQYF. The CDR3 bases are TGTGCCAGCAGCCGAGGGGGGCTTGGGGAGACCCAGTACTTC.

The V and J genes are TRBV7-8 and TRBJ2-5; D is possibly TRBD1 (5 bases). V was pared by 2 bases and J by 6 bases, with 13 bases between. Per germline, CDR1 SGHVS and CDR2 FQNEAQ. The CDR3 contains 14 residues. Here the CDR3 reads CASSLPGPWQTQYF. In nucleotides, the CDR3 is TGTGCCAGCAGCTTACCAGGGCCCTGGCAGACCCAGTACTTC.

In this sample, this clonotype turned up a few times. The chain couples TRBV27 to TRBJ2-7, with a weak D call TRBD1 (7 bases). Germline V gene sequence: CDR1 MNHEY, CDR2 SMNVEV (reference sequence). V lost 9 bases to trimming and J lost 2 bases, with 11 bases between them. The CDR3 runs to 12 residues. The CDR3, as DNA: TGTGCCAGTGCGGGACAGACCTACGAGCAGTACTTC. Its protein product is CASAGQTYEQYF.

In its sample, this clonotype was seen a few times. This chain connects TRBV5-1 to TRBJ2-2; D gene uncertain. The V end lost 1 base, the J end lost 1 base, and 8 bases lay between the germline ends. This CDR3 region has 15 residues. Germline values: CDR1 SGHRS, CDR2 YFSETQ. The CDR3 loop is CASSLPAGNTGELFF. As DNA, the CDR3 is TGCGCCAGCAGCTTGCCCGCAGGGAACACCGGGGAGCTGTTTTTT.

This clonotype came up a few times. The genes are TRBV12-3 or TRBV12-4 and TRBJ1-2; D ambiguous. CDR3 length equals 12 residues. Between the trimmed V and J ends, which lost 5 bases and 7 bases, there was a span of 11 bases. CDR3 in DNA: TGTGCCAGCAGTACCCCTCGCAGTGGCTACACCTTC. Translating gives CASSTPRSGYTF.

The chain uses TRBV6-5 and TRBJ2-3; 9 bases line up with TRBD2. This CDR3 is built from 14 residues. Trimming removed 5 bases from V and 5 bases from J; junction bases left unmatched: 5. Germline values: CDR1 MNHEY, CDR2 SVGAGI. CDR3 region: CASSQGLAIDTQYF. In DNA, the CDR3 is TGTGCCAGCAGTCAAGGACTAGCGATAGATACGCAGTATTTT.

Turning to this clonotype: This may come from a read error, since a much larger clone is one base off. The CDR3 nucleotides read TGTGCCAGCAGCTCGCCCTGGGTAGATACGCAGTATTTT. Its translation: CASSSPWVDTQYF. The chain links TRBV7-9 to TRBJ2-3; no reliable D call. The CDR3 extends over 13 amino acids. The ends were cut back, 4 bases at V and 5 bases at J, with 10 bases in the middle. CDR1 is SEHNR and CDR2 is FQNEAQ in the germline V gene (reference sequence).

In its sample, this clonotype was seen many times. The chain is built from TRBV5-1 and TRBJ2-6; TRBD2 is a possible D gene (5 bases). CDR3 length: 16 amino acids. CDR1 is SGHRS, CDR2 YFSETQ, per germline. V shed 1 base and J shed 4 bases, with 12 bases lying between them. This CDR3 is CASSLHKAAGANVLTF. CDR3 nucleotide sequence: TGCGCCAGCAGCTTGCATAAAGCGGCCGGGGCCAACGTCCTGACTTTC. Supplemented by reference TRBV5-1 and TRBJ2-6, the full variable domain reads KAGVTQTPRYLIKTRGQQVTLSCSPISGHRSVSWYQQTPGQGLQFLFEYFSETQRNKGNFPGRFSGRQFSNSRSEMNVSTLELGDSALYLCASSLHKAAGANVLTFGAGSRLTVL.

The chain links TRBV7-9 to TRBJ1-5, with TRBD1 matching 7 bases. With 5 bases clipped from V and 7 bases from J, the junction kept 8 bases outside the gene matches. Germline CDR1 SEHNR, CDR2 FQNEAQ (reference sequence). CDR3 length: 14 residues. DNA of the CDR3: TGTGCCAGCAGCGGCAGGGGGGCCCACCAGCCCCAGCATTTT. As protein: CASSGRGAHQPQHF. Full variable domain (missing parts from reference TRBV7-9 and TRBJ1-5): DTGVSQNPRHKITKRGQNVTFRCDPISEHNRLYWYRQTLGQGPEFLTYFQNEAQLEKSRLLSDRFSAERPKGSFSTLEIQRTEQGDSAMYLCASSGRGAHQPQHFGDGTRLSIL.

The V and J genes are TRBV29-1 and TRBJ2-5, with 7 bases fitting TRBD2. From germline, CDR1 is SQVTM and CDR2 ANQGSEA. V lost 5 bases, J lost 5 bases, and 5 bases stayed unmatched. This CDR3 contains 12 residues. The CDR3 is CSVLSGMETQYF. In nucleotides, the CDR3 is TGCAGCGTTCTAAGCGGGATGGAGACCCAGTACTTC.

This clonotype was detected only a few times. V and J are TRBV7-2 and TRBJ2-3; D uncertain. Trimming took 5 bases from V and 13 from J, leaving 16 bases between them. The germline V gene encodes CDR1 SGHTA and CDR2 FQGNSA. This CDR3 region has 12 residues. The CDR3 DNA follows: TGTGCCAGCAGCCCCCGGCCTCCGAGAGAGTATTTT. As protein: CASSPRPPREYF. Full variable domain (missing parts from reference TRBV7-2 and TRBJ2-3): GAGVSQSPSNKVTEKGKDVELRCDPISGHTALYWYRQSLGQGLEFLIYFQGNSAPDKSGLPSDRFSAERTGGSVSTLTIQRTQQEDSAVYLCASSPRPPREYFGPGTRLTVL.